Below, 8 T cell receptor beta chains from the same sample are listed, as sequenced in a study of regulatory T cells in long-lasting Graves disease. Time point here: newly diagnosed GD, antithyroid drugs for less than 3 months. Following extraction of RNA from PBMCs, that RNA was used to make the TCR library. Assembly of TCR beta libraries relied on iRepertoire HTBI primers together with Arm-PCR of CDR3 regions. TCRdb reprocessed the multiplex PCR reads via MiXCR and lists one record per CDR3 protein. Of fewer than 650,000 distinct CDR3 sequences in the sample, 15% to 20% were seen once. The sample was also linked to a second study, of T cells in Graves' hyperthyroidism and ophthalmopathy.

Specimen: peripheral blood mononuclear cells (PBMCs), collected at new diagnosis, from a patient treated with antithyroid drugs. These TCRs come from a woman aged 30 to 39 with Graves disease.

The sample holds many counts of this clonotype. The J gene is TRBJ2-7, the V gene TRBV25-1; D perhaps matches TRBD2 (7 bases). The CDR3 spans 16 residues. The V end lost 2 bases, the J end lost 3 bases, and 17 bases lay between the germline ends. CDR1 MGHDK and CDR2 SYGVNS come from the germline V gene. In DNA form, the CDR3 reads TGTGCCAGCAGTGAAAACCGGGGGGACATGCGCTACGAGCAGTACTTC. Translation: CASSENRGDMRYEQYF.

This clonotype showed up many times. The genes are TRBV7-9 and TRBJ1-6, with 9 bases that match TRBD1. The CDR3 extends over 16 amino acids. V dropped 5 bases and J dropped 6; count of bases not matched to a gene: 8. Germline V CDR1 and CDR2: SEHNR, FQNEAQ (reference sequence). The CDR3 here is CASSPTPGQGNSPLHF. The CDR3 region has the DNA TGTGCCAGCAGCCCGACCCCGGGACAGGGTAATTCACCCCTCCACTTT. The full variable domain, rest sourced from reference TRBV7-9 and TRBJ1-6, is DTGVSQNPRHKITKRGQNVTFRCDPISEHNRLYWYRQTLGQGPEFLTYFQNEAQLEKSRLLSDRFSAERPKGSFSTLEIQRTEQGDSAMYLCASSPTPGQGNSPLHFGNGTRLTVT.

This clonotype has just a few counts. The chain combines TRBV6-4 with TRBJ1-1; 7 positions agree with TRBD1. V gave up 3 bases and J gave up 1 base; unmatched junction bases: 5. CDR3 length equals 15 residues. From germline, CDR1 is MRHNA and CDR2 SNTAGT. DNA for the CDR3: TGTGCCAGCAGTGAGAGGGCAGGGGGGAACACTGAAGCTTTCTTT. It specifies CASSERAGGNTEAFF.

This clonotype came up many times. J is TRBJ2-6 and V is TRBV7-2; no clear D. Trimming shortened V by 5 bases and J by 0 bases, and 5 bases separated the two germline ends. This CDR3 is built from 14 residues. CDR1 SGHTA and CDR2 FQGNSA come from the germline V gene. The CDR3 is CASSRNSGANVLTF. The CDR3 bases are TGTGCCAGCAGCCGCAACTCTGGGGCCAACGTCCTGACTTTC.

This clonotype was counted between two and nine times. The V and J genes are TRBV11-2 and TRBJ2-1, with D unresolved. This CDR3 contains 15 residues. Germline CDR1 and CDR2: SGHAT and FQNNGV. The V end lost 8 bases, the J end lost 0 bases, and 14 bases lay between the germline ends. The CDR3 nucleotides are TGTGCCAGCTGCCCGGCCCTGAGCTCCTACAATGAGCAGTTCTTC. Encoded protein: CASCPALSSYNEQFF.

In its sample, this clonotype was seen a few times. The chain couples TRBV20-1 to TRBJ2-5, with D possibly being TRBD1 or TRBD2 (5 bases each). Looked up from germline, CDR1 is DFQATT and CDR2 is SNEGSKA (reference sequence). The CDR3 has 14 residues. Trimming took 3 bases from V and 5 from J, leaving 16 bases between them. The CDR3 loop reads CSARPGSEGETQYF. CDR3 sequence (DNA): TGCAGTGCTAGGCCGGGCTCCGAGGGGGAGACCCAGTACTTC.

V gene TRBV5-1 combines with J gene TRBJ1-1; 8 bases line up with TRBD1. J lost 6 bases, V lost 6 bases, and 10 bases had no gene match. Germline V lookup: CDR1 SGHRS, CDR2 YFSETQ. The CDR3 contains 14 residues. CDR3 sequence reads: CASTRDRGIAEAFF. CDR3 sequence (DNA): TGCGCCAGCACCCGAGACAGGGGTATTGCTGAAGCTTTCTTT.

The chain has TRBV9 and TRBJ2-2, with 9 bases that match TRBD1. Germline V gene sequence: CDR1 SGDLS, CDR2 YYNGEE. With V trimmed by 4 bases and J by 1 base, 5 bases remained unmatched. The CDR3 spans 16 residues. The CDR3 DNA follows: TGTGCCAGCAGCTTCCGGACAGGGGAGAACACCGGGGAGCTGTTTTTT. Translation: CASSFRTGENTGELFF.